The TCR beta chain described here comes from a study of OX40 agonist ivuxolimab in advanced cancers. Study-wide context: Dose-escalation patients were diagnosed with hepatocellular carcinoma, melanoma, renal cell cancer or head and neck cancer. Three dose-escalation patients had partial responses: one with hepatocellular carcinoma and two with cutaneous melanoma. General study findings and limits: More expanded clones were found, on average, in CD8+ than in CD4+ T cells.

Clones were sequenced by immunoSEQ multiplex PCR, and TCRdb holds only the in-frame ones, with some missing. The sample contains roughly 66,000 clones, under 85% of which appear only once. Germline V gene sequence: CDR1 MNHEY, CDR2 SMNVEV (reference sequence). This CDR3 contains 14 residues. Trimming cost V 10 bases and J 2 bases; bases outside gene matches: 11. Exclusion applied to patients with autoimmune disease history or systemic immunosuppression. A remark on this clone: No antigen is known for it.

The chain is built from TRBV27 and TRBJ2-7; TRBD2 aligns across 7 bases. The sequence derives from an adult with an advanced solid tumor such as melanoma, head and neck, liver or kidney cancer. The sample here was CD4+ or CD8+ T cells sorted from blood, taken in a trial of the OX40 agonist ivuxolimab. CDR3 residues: CAISPSGLAYEQYF. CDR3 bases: TGTGCCATCAGCCCCTCCGGACTAGCCTACGAGCAGTACTTC.